Sequencing of this TCR beta chain was carried out in a study of blood T cell repertoires in COVID-19. The protocol was immunoSEQ multiplex PCR, while the TCRdb copy is restricted to in-frame clones and leaves out a portion. The data contain over 250,000 clones, roughly 90% of them singletons. Germline CDR1 and CDR2: SGHRS and YFSETQ. V gave up 0 bases and J gave up 7 bases, with 13 bases separating them. The CDR3 is 14 amino acids. The chain links TRBV5-1 to TRBJ1-1; D possibly corresponds to TRBD1 (5 bases). Sequencing was carried out using peripheral blood. This TCR was sampled from a man aged 50-60 years with acute or convalescent COVID-19. The CDR3 region is CASSLGRGSGEAFF. The DNA of the CDR3 is TGCGCCAGCAGCTTGGGACGGGGGAGCGGTGAAGCTTTCTTT.